This T cell receptor (beta chain) was found in a study of CD8 T cells in Susac syndrome. Study-level findings and limits: That the number of individuals in its TCR sequencing and HLA analysis was relatively small was acknowledged by the study.

In blood CD8+ and CD4+ T cells, TCR beta underwent sequencing. TEMRA cells were FACS-enriched, with CD8+ and CD4+ T cells isolated negatively. As regards this clonotype: The antigen remains unidentified.

RNA was extracted with the RNeasy kit, and a quantity of roughly 0.5 to 1 ug was reverse transcribed using random hexamers. Amplification of TCR beta CDR3 used immunoSEQ multiplex PCR across 54 Vbeta and 13 Jbeta. TCRdb re-analysed the immunoSEQ multiplex PCR reads in MiXCR, keeping a single row per CDR3 protein. Of roughly 190,000 distinct CDR3 sequences listed, approximately 94% are singletons. CDR3 length equals 11 residues. Trimming stripped 1 base from V and 7 bases from J, with 7 bases between. Germline V lookup: CDR1 SQVTM, CDR2 ANQGSEA. The V call is TRBV29-1, the J call TRBJ1-2; unclear D gene. Specimen: CD4+ T cells from PBMCs. The sequence was collected from a human donor in good health. The CDR3 DNA sequence: TGCAGCGTTGAAGCCGGGAGTGGCTACACCTTC. Translated, it gives CSVEAGSGYTF. Complete variable domain (other parts from reference TRBV29-1 and TRBJ1-2): SAVISQKPSRDICQRGTSLTIQCQVDSQVTMMFWYRQQPGQSLTLIATANQGSEATYESGFVIDKFPISRPNLTFSTLTVSNMSPEDSSIYLCSVEAGSGYTFGSGTRLTVV.